A single sample gave rise to the 28 T cell receptor beta chains below, sequenced in a study of shared clonotypes between healthy human individuals. Here immunoSEQ multiplex PCR was the method, and the copy in TCRdb shows in-frame clones only, minus some. The sample has 2 million to 2.5 million clones; roughly 93% are singletons. Sequencing was performed on naive CD4+ T cells from PBMCs. Subset noted: CD45RA+ positively selected. Receptor source: a man aged 18 to 29 in good health. Some clones in this sample may be carry-over from other donors' samples.

This chain joins TRBV27 and TRBJ2-7; D may match TRBD1 or TRBD2 (6 bases each). In germline, CDR1 is MNHEY, CDR2 SMNVEV (reference sequence). V gave up 6 bases and J gave up 4 bases, with 16 bases separating them. The CDR3 has 14 residues. The CDR3 sequence is CASSLQGLGYEQYF. CDR3 nucleotide sequence: TGTGCCAGCAGCTTACAGGGACTCGGGTACGAGCAGTACTTC.

The chain has TRBV7-2 and TRBJ2-7; TRBD1 is a possible D gene (6 bases). CDR1 and CDR2 from the germline V gene are SGHTA and FQGNSA. This CDR3 has 14 amino acids. The ends were cut back, 2 bases at V and 3 bases at J, with 11 bases in the middle. Written as DNA, the CDR3 is TGTGCCAGCAGCTTATTGGGCAGGGGCTACGAGCAGTACTTC. It is translated as CASSLLGRGYEQYF. Full variable domain (missing parts from reference TRBV7-2 and TRBJ2-7): GAGVSQSPSNKVTEKGKDVELRCDPISGHTALYWYRQSLGQGLEFLIYFQGNSAPDKSGLPSDRFSAERTGGSVSTLTIQRTQQEDSAVYLCASSLLGRGYEQYFGPGTRLTVT.

The V and J genes are TRBV5-1 and TRBJ2-7; D remains unclear. Trimming removed 5 bases from V and 0 bases from J, with 12 bases in between. Germline lookup yields CDR1 SGHRS and CDR2 YFSETQ. The CDR3 is 14 residues long. Here the CDR3 DNA reads TGCGCCAGCAGTCCTACTACCGACTCCTACGAGCAGTACTTC. It is translated as CASSPTTDSYEQYF.

J is TRBJ1-2 and V is TRBV5-4, with D possibly being TRBD1 (5 bases). The CDR3 has 11 residues. The V end was cut by 10 bases, the J end by 6 bases, with 13 bases between. The germline V gene has CDR1 SGHNT and CDR2 YYREEE (reference sequence). CDR3 DNA sequence: TGTGCCGCAACCGGGACGGATGGCTACACCTTC. Residues: CAATGTDGYTF.

The chain recombines TRBV25-1 with TRBJ2-1, with TRBD1 identical over 8 bases. Germline V CDR1 and CDR2: MGHDK, SYGVNS. With V trimmed by 1 base and J by 8 bases, 7 bases remained unmatched. There are 15 residues in the CDR3. The CDR3 loop reads CASSESTGDIDEQFF. The CDR3 nucleotides read TGTGCCAGCAGTGAATCGACAGGGGATATCGATGAGCAGTTCTTC.

This chain joins TRBV6-1 and TRBJ2-2; 9 bases are shared with TRBD1. V dropped 6 bases and J dropped 6; count of bases not matched to a gene: 8. Germline V gene data show CDR1 as MNHNS and CDR2 as SASEGT. There are 15 residues in the CDR3. This CDR3 reads CASRLQGASAGELFF. The CDR3 region has the DNA TGTGCCAGCAGGCTACAGGGGGCGTCAGCCGGGGAGCTGTTTTTT.

J is TRBJ2-2 and V is TRBV11-2; 8 bases map to TRBD2. J was trimmed by 6 bases and V by 7 bases; bases with no gene match: 7. The germline V gene has CDR1 SGHAT and CDR2 FQNNGV. The CDR3 sequence is 14 residues long. CDR3 sequence reads: CASISGNGAGELFF. The CDR3 DNA sequence: TGTGCCAGCATTAGCGGGAACGGGGCCGGGGAGCTGTTTTTT.

The rearrangement uses TRBV2 and TRBJ2-2; 8 bases are a match to TRBD2. CDR1 is SNHLY, CDR2 FYNNEI, per germline. The CDR3 runs to 16 residues. Trimming cost V 5 bases and J 1 base; bases outside gene matches: 6. CDR3 in DNA: TGTGCCAGCAGTCCCAGGACTAGCCTGAACACCGGGGAGCTGTTTTTT. Translating it yields CASSPRTSLNTGELFF. Full variable domain (outside the CDR3, taken from reference TRBV2 and TRBJ2-2): EPEVTQTPSHQVTQMGQEVILRCVPISNHLYFYWYRQILGQKVEFLVSFYNNEISEKSEIFDDQFSVERPDGSNFTLKIRSTKLEDSAMYFCASSPRTSLNTGELFFGEGSRLTVL.

The chain is built from TRBV2 and TRBJ2-4; D might be TRBD1 or TRBD2, each matching 6 bases. The V end lost 7 bases, the J end lost 0 bases, and 13 bases lay between the germline ends. Germline V gene sequence: CDR1 SNHLY, CDR2 FYNNEI. The CDR3 covers 15 residues. The chain's CDR3 is CASKGGGLAKNIQYF. CDR3 DNA: TGTGCCAGCAAAGGGGGAGGCTTAGCCAAAAACATTCAGTACTTC.

J is TRBJ2-5 and V is TRBV5-1; the D gene could be TRBD1 or TRBD2 (5 bases each). This CDR3 comprises 15 residues. Germline V gene lookup returns CDR1 SGHRS and CDR2 YFSETQ. Trimming stripped 4 bases from V and 5 bases from J, with 18 bases between. The CDR3 sequence is CASSPPDRGWETQYF. CDR3 bases: TGCGCCAGCAGCCCACCCGACAGAGGGTGGGAGACCCAGTACTTC. The entire variable domain, with the rest obtained from reference TRBV5-1 and TRBJ2-5, is as follows: KAGVTQTPRYLIKTRGQQVTLSCSPISGHRSVSWYQQTPGQGLQFLFEYFSETQRNKGNFPGRFSGRQFSNSRSEMNVSTLELGDSALYLCASSPPDRGWETQYFGPGTRLLVL.

The V and J genes are TRBV5-6 and TRBJ2-1; perhaps TRBD2 as D (6 bases). The length of the CDR3 is 16 residues. Trimming took 0 bases from V and 4 from J, leaving 14 bases between them. Per the germline V gene, CDR1 is SGHDT and CDR2 is YYEEEE. CDR3 sequence reads: CASSLGVASDYNEQFF. The CDR3 DNA is TGTGCCAGCAGCTTGGGGGTGGCTAGCGATTACAATGAGCAGTTCTTC. Full variable domain (outside the CDR3, taken from reference TRBV5-6 and TRBJ2-1): DAGVTQSPTHLIKTRGQQVTLRCSPKSGHDTVSWYQQALGQGPQFIFQYYEEEERQRGNFPDRFSGHQFPNYSSELNVNALLLGDSALYLCASSLGVASDYNEQFFGPGTRLTVL.

The rearrangement joins TRBV6-5 to TRBJ2-7; D may be TRBD2 (6 bases). V gave up 8 bases and J gave up 0 bases, with 11 bases separating them. Looked up from germline, CDR1 is MNHEY and CDR2 is SVGAGI. The CDR3 spans 13 residues. For the CDR3, the DNA is TGTGCCAGCGGGACTCCCACCTCCTACGAGCAGTACTTC. Its protein is CASGTPTSYEQYF.

The V call is TRBV5-1, the J call TRBJ2-5; 7 bases agree with TRBD2. Germline V gene sequence: CDR1 SGHRS, CDR2 YFSETQ. This CDR3 comprises 14 residues. V lost 2 bases to trimming and J lost 5 bases; unmatched junction nucleotides: 6. Here the CDR3 reads CASSFGGREETQYF. The CDR3 DNA reads TGCGCCAGCAGCTTCGGCGGGAGAGAGGAGACCCAGTACTTC.

This sequence joins TRBV4-2 and TRBJ2-5; 7 nucleotides align to TRBD1. The DNA end lines up better with TRBJ2-7; the J call may be wrong. The CDR3 consists of 17 residues. CDR1 is LGHNA, CDR2 YNFKEQ, per germline. CDR3 nucleotides: TGTGCCAGCAGCAAGTTCACCGGGCAGGGGGACTCCTACGAGCAGTACTTC. It encodes CASSKFTGQGDSYEQYF.

The chain links TRBV15 to TRBJ2-5; tentative D call: TRBD2 (7 bases). V was clipped by 5 bases and J by 2 bases, with 15 bases between them. The CDR3 is 15 amino acids. Germline CDR1 reads LNHNV; CDR2 reads YYDKDF (reference sequence). CDR3 amino acids: CATSPNAGAQETQYF. The CDR3 DNA follows: TGTGCCACCAGCCCGAACGCGGGGGCTCAAGAGACCCAGTACTTC.

This sequence joins TRBV27 and TRBJ2-3, with no clear D. The CDR3 runs 15 residues. From germline, CDR1 is MNHEY and CDR2 SMNVEV (reference sequence). Between the trimmed V and J ends, which lost 1 base and 0 bases, there was a span of 8 bases. In nucleotides, the CDR3 is TGTGCCAGCAGTTTATACGCGGTTAGCACAGATACGCAGTATTTT. This codes for CASSLYAVSTDTQYF.

The V and J genes are TRBV19 and TRBJ2-5, with a weak D call TRBD2 (5 bases). Trimming removed 2 bases from V and 5 bases from J, with 9 bases in between. The CDR3 has 13 amino acids. Germline CDR1 LNHDA, CDR2 SQIVND (reference sequence). CDR3 region: CASSILAGETQYF. CDR3 DNA sequence: TGTGCCAGTAGTATACTAGCTGGGGAGACCCAGTACTTC.

V usage is TRBV5-1 and J usage is TRBJ1-1; TRBD1 agrees at 8 bases. The CDR3 loop spans 17 amino acids. Trimming removed 4 bases from V and 3 bases from J; junction bases left unmatched: 14. CDR1 is SGHRS and CDR2 is YFSETQ in the germline V gene. CDR3 region: CASSDRGVEVRDTEAFF. CDR3 nucleotides: TGCGCCAGCAGCGACAGGGGTGTTGAGGTCCGGGACACTGAAGCTTTCTTT.

J is TRBJ1-1 and V is TRBV5-1; 9 bases match TRBD1. The germline V gene has CDR1 SGHRS and CDR2 YFSETQ. The CDR3 length is 14 residues. The junction had 4 bases not matched to a gene; V was cut back by 6 bases and J by 1 base. CDR3 residues: CASTRTGANTEAFF. The CDR3 DNA is TGCGCCAGCACACGGACAGGGGCGAACACTGAAGCTTTCTTT.

The chain combines TRBV7-8 with TRBJ2-1; 12 bases map to TRBD1. Per germline, CDR1 SGHVS and CDR2 FQNEAQ. This CDR3 has 16 residues. The V and J ends lost 4 bases and 9 bases, in that order; junction bases with no gene match: 10. In DNA, the CDR3 is TGTGCCAGCAGCTCCCTCTCGGGACAGGGGGCGGTTGAGCAGTTCTTC. Translation gives CASSSLSGQGAVEQFF.

The V and J genes are TRBV7-9 and TRBJ2-3; D uncertain. The V gene lost 5 bases and the J gene lost 0 bases, with 6 bases spanning the gap. Germline CDR1 reads SEHNR; CDR2 reads FQNEAQ (reference sequence). This CDR3 has 13 residues. Written as DNA, the CDR3 is TGTGCCAGCAGCGGAGTTAGCACAGATACGCAGTATTTT. Translating gives CASSGVSTDTQYF.

The J gene is TRBJ2-6, the V gene TRBV28; 8 positions match TRBD1. The V gene end was trimmed by 5 bases and the J gene end by 1 base; junction bases not matched to a gene: 10. Germline loops: CDR1 MDHEN, CDR2 SYDVKM. The CDR3 is made up of 18 amino acids. The CDR3 DNA reads TGTGCCAGCAGTACATTCCGGGACAGGTCATCTGGGGCCAACGTCCTGACTTTC. This codes for CASSTFRDRSSGANVLTF.

Comments on this clone: Other nucleotide sequences in the sample specify the same CDR3. As DNA, the CDR3 is TGTGCCAGCAGCGGAGGGATCTCCTACGAGCAGTACTTC. This gives the protein CASSGGISYEQYF. The V and J genes are TRBV9 and TRBJ2-7; D possibly corresponds to TRBD2 (5 bases). The CDR3 extends over 13 amino acids. Germline V gene data show CDR1 as SGDLS and CDR2 as YYNGEE. V was shortened by 3 bases and J by 0 bases, with 7 bases between the two germline ends.

The sample holds one count of this clone. The chain combines TRBV29-1 with TRBJ1-1; D not certain. The CDR3 runs 14 residues. The V gene lost 4 bases and the J gene lost 5 bases, with 17 bases spanning the gap. Germline-derived CDR1 and CDR2 are SQVTM and ANQGSEA. As DNA, the CDR3 is TGCAGCGTTGTTCCCGGGCTTACTAGGACTGAAGCTTTCTTT. Translation gives CSVVPGLTRTEAFF.

The rearrangement joins TRBV7-8 to TRBJ2-1; perhaps TRBD1 as D (6 bases). CDR1 is SGHVS, CDR2 FQNEAQ, per germline. CDR3 length: 15 residues. Trimming shortened V by 5 bases and J by 5 bases, and 16 bases separated the two germline ends. Here the CDR3 reads CASSQGQGRNNEQFF. CDR3 DNA: TGTGCCAGCAGCCAGGGGCAGGGAAGAAACAATGAGCAGTTCTTC.

CDR3 residues: CASSSGTLAGGSTDTQYF. CDR3 bases: TGTGCCAGCAGCTCAGGTACTCTAGCCGGAGGGAGCACAGATACGCAGTATTTT. V gene TRBV7-8 combines with J gene TRBJ2-3; TRBD2 might be the D (6 bases). The germline gives CDR1 SGHVS, CDR2 FQNEAQ. This CDR3 has 18 amino acids. V lost 4 bases to trimming and J lost 0 bases, with 20 bases between them.

CDR3 sequence: CATRRNTEAFF. In DNA, the CDR3 is TGTGCCACCCGACGGAACACTGAAGCTTTCTTT. The rearrangement uses TRBV19 and TRBJ1-1; D gene ambiguous. V was cut by 10 bases and J by 1 base, with 7 bases left in between. This CDR3 has 11 amino acids. Germline CDR1 LNHDA, CDR2 SQIVND (reference sequence).

This rearrangement joins TRBV5-1 to TRBJ2-7, with 10 bases aligning to TRBD2. The CDR3 runs to 17 residues. Germline CDR1 reads SGHRS; CDR2 reads YFSETQ. Trimming at V came to 3 bases and at J to 2 bases, leaving 11 bases not matched to a gene. The CDR3 DNA sequence: TGCGCCAGCAGCTCTGGGGTTAGCGGGAGGATCGCCTACGAGCAGTACTTC. Amino acid sequence: CASSSGVSGRIAYEQYF.